The next 32 T cell receptor beta chains were all read from a single sample in a study of Graves' ophthalmopathy and Graves' hyperthyroidism. Amplified material comprised TCR beta CDR3 regions derived from RNA transcripts. HTBI-primed RT-PCR formed the first round, and a multiplex PCR formed the second. Via MiXCR, TCRdb re-called the multiplex PCR reads, giving one row per CDR3 protein. The sample consists of over a million distinct CDR3 sequences, less than 45% of them appearing once. Sequencing was performed on peripheral blood or thyroid tissue (not recorded which). The receptors were gathered from an adult man with Graves' hyperthyroidism.

There are many counts of this clonotype. The gene calls are TRBV12-3 or TRBV12-4 and TRBJ1-5; unclear D gene. The V end lost 6 bases, the J end lost 6 bases, and 15 bases lay between the germline ends. The CDR3 is made up of 14 amino acids. The CDR3 loop reads CASSSDRTVQPQHF. The CDR3 DNA reads TGTGCCAGCAGCTCCGACCGTACGGTTCAGCCCCAGCATTTT.

V usage is TRBV10-1 and J usage is TRBJ1-6; D is undetermined. V lost 5 bases and J 9 bases, leaving 11 bases between the germline ends. The CDR3 is made up of 13 amino acids. The V gene's germline CDR1 is WNHNN and CDR2 SYGVQD (reference sequence). The CDR3 region is CASSPGIGSPLHF. CDR3 DNA sequence: TGCGCCAGCAGTCCCGGGATCGGTTCACCCCTCCACTTT.

At least ten counts were recorded for this clonotype. The chain is built from TRBV9 and TRBJ2-7; 7 bases are shared with TRBD1. The CDR3 totals 16 residues. Germline V gene lookup returns CDR1 SGDLS and CDR2 YYNGEE. With V trimmed by 0 bases and J by 4 bases, 10 bases remained unmatched. The CDR3 DNA is TGTGCCAGCAGCGTAGGTGTGACAGGGTCTATTTACGAGCAGTACTTC. It yields the protein CASSVGVTGSIYEQYF.

As to this clonotype: It may be a read error: a sequence one base away is much more abundant. This sequence joins TRBV9 and TRBJ1-6, with D uncertain. The CDR3 contains 16 residues. Germline values: CDR1 SGDLS, CDR2 YYNGEE. Trimming shortened V by 0 bases and J by 14 bases, and 21 bases separated the two germline ends. The CDR3 region has the DNA TGTGCCAGCAGCGTAGGAGCTGGCCCCGCCGGCTCATCCCTCCACTTT. Translating gives CASSVGAGPAGSSLHF.

Ten or more counts support this clonotype. The rearrangement uses TRBV7-8 and TRBJ2-7; a weak D match, TRBD1 (6 bases). Germline CDR1 is SGHVS and CDR2 is FQNEAQ. The CDR3 runs 15 residues. Trimming stripped 5 bases from V and 3 bases from J, with 17 bases between. The CDR3 DNA reads as TGTGCCAGCAGCCGATTGGCCGGACAGCTCTACGAGCAGTACTTC. Translation gives CASSRLAGQLYEQYF. The whole variable domain, filled in from reference TRBV7-8 and TRBJ2-7, reads GAGVSQSPRYKVAKRGQDVALRCDPISGHVSLFWYQQALGQGPEFLTYFQNEAQLDKSGLPSDRFFAERPEGSVSTLKIQRTQQEDSAVYLCASSRLAGQLYEQYFGPGTRLTVT.

The rearrangement joins TRBV10-3 to TRBJ2-7, with TRBD1 matching over 7 bases. This CDR3 is built from 16 residues. Per germline, CDR1 ENHRY and CDR2 SYGVKD. The junction had 9 bases not matched to a gene; V was cut back by 4 bases and J by 0 bases. The CDR3, as DNA: TGTGCCATCAGTGCAACCGACAGGGCGAGCTCCTACGAGCAGTACTTC. Its translation is CAISATDRASSYEQYF.

This clonotype came up many times. This chain links TRBV7-8 with TRBJ1-1; D is perhaps TRBD1 (5 bases). The CDR3 sequence is 15 residues long. CDR1 SGHVS and CDR2 FQNEAQ come from the germline V gene. Trimming stripped 1 base from V and 8 bases from J, with 17 bases between. The CDR3 reads CASSLVGTEIHEAFF. The CDR3 DNA sequence: TGTGCCAGCAGCTTAGTGGGGACCGAGATACACGAAGCTTTCTTT.

On this clonotype itself: A much larger clone is a single base away; this may be a read error. The chain employs TRBV12-3 or TRBV12-4 and TRBJ1-5; 8 bases are a match to TRBD1. CDR3 length equals 15 residues. The CDR3 nucleotides are TGTGCCAGCACCATAGGACAGGGTGGCAATCGGCCCCAGCATTTT. Translating gives CASTIGQGGNRPQHF.

V gene TRBV15 combines with J gene TRBJ2-5, with a tentative D call TRBD2 (6 bases). The germline gives CDR1 LNHNV, CDR2 YYDKDF (reference sequence). V was shortened by 4 bases and J by 7 bases, with 16 bases between the two germline ends. CDR3 length: 14 residues. DNA for the CDR3: TGTGCCACCAGCATGGAGGGGCGGCTTGGGACCCAGTACTTC. It encodes CATSMEGRLGTQYF.

The chain joins TRBV25-1 to TRBJ2-2, with D uncertain. Trimming stripped 4 bases from V and 8 bases from J, with 11 bases between. Germline V lookup: CDR1 MGHDK, CDR2 SYGVNS. This CDR3 has 13 residues. CDR3 sequence (DNA): TGTGCCAGCAGTGCCGCGTCCTTGGGGGAGCTGTTTTTT. It specifies CASSAASLGELFF.

This clonotype was counted ten times or more. At one boundary the junction diverges from the germline segment, which might be a read error. The V and J genes are TRBV20-1 and TRBJ1-1; TRBD1 might be the D (5 bases). Germline assignment: CDR1 DFQATT and CDR2 SNEGSKA (reference sequence). The CDR3 extends over 14 amino acids. The CDR3 reads CSAREGWGRTEAFF. In DNA, the CDR3 is TGCAGTGCAAGAGAAGGTTGGGGCCGGACTGAAGCTTTCTTT.

This clonotype was counted many times. The rearrangement joins TRBV4-3 to TRBJ1-2, with D perhaps matching TRBD1 (6 bases). The CDR3 covers 16 residues. Germline CDR1 and CDR2: LGHNA and YSLEER. Trimming shortened V by 0 bases and J by 2 bases, and 13 bases separated the two germline ends. CDR3 loop: CASSQDPTGPNYGYTF. The CDR3 region has the DNA TGCGCCAGCAGCCAAGATCCAACAGGGCCCAACTATGGCTACACCTTC.

This rearrangement joins TRBV7-2 to TRBJ2-5; 7 nucleotides line up with TRBD1. Unmatched junction bases numbered 5, after V lost 3 bases and J lost 1 base. The CDR3 is 15 residues long. From germline, CDR1 is SGHTA and CDR2 FQGNSA. Here the CDR3 DNA reads TGTGCCAGCAGCTTCGGGACAGCCATCCAAGAGACCCAGTACTTC. Translation: CASSFGTAIQETQYF. Together with reference TRBV7-2 and TRBJ2-5, the CDR3 gives the full variable domain: GAGVSQSPSNKVTEKGKDVELRCDPISGHTALYWYRQSLGQGLEFLIYFQGNSAPDKSGLPSDRFSAERTGGSVSTLTIQRTQQEDSAVYLCASSFGTAIQETQYFGPGTRLLVL.

In the case of this clonotype: The CDR3 does not end in the conserved phenylalanine or tryptophan, so this is likely a read error. The DNA is left out, because the CDR3 cannot be placed on it with certainty; the CDR3 is given as TCRdb lists it. This chain connects TRBV7-2 to TRBJ1-6. The germline CDR1 and CDR2 sequences are SGHTA and FQGNSA. The CDR3 is 9 amino acids long, termini counted. The CDR3 loop reads CASSLYGQL.

The count of this clonotype is one. Being one base from a much bigger clone, this may be a read error. The rearrangement links TRBV7-7 to TRBJ2-7; TRBD1 matches at 10 bases. The junction had 8 bases not matched to a gene; V was cut back by 6 bases and J by 6 bases. The CDR3 runs 14 residues. Germline V lookup: CDR1 SSHAT, CDR2 FNYEAQ (reference sequence). The CDR3 spells CASRTGTGEVEQYF. CDR3 coding DNA: TGTGCCAGCAGAACCGGGACAGGGGAGGTCGAGCAGTACTTC.

The chain employs TRBV29-1 and TRBJ1-2, with D tentatively TRBD1 (6 bases). The germline CDR1 and CDR2 sequences are SQVTM and ANQGSEA. V dropped 6 bases and J dropped 9 bases, with 20 bases sitting between them. The CDR3 sequence is 13 residues long. CDR3 DNA sequence: TGCAGCGTAATGACAGGATCTGGAGGAAGCTACACCTTC. Amino acid sequence: CSVMTGSGGSYTF.

This clonotype was observed a handful of times. The chain uses TRBV6-6 and TRBJ2-7; 8 bases map to TRBD2. The junction had 13 bases not matched to a gene; V was cut back by 5 bases and J by 1 base. This CDR3 contains 17 residues. Germline CDR1 MNHNY, CDR2 SVGAGI (reference sequence). The DNA of the CDR3 is TGTGCCAGCAGTGAAAGGAAGCTAGCGGGTCGTTCCTACGAGCAGTACTTC. Translation: CASSERKLAGRSYEQYF.

The CDR3 DNA follows: TGTGCCATCCCGGGAAACACCATATATTTT. This sequence encodes CAIPGNTIYF. This chain links TRBV10-3 with TRBJ1-3, with unresolved D. Germline V lookup: CDR1 ENHRY, CDR2 SYGVKD. The V end was cut by 8 bases, the J end by 4 bases, with 3 bases between. The CDR3 extends over 10 amino acids.

This clonotype has a count of ten or more. One end of the junction fails to match germline, which may point to a read error. The genes are TRBV29-1 and TRBJ1-2; D might be TRBD1 (6 bases). The CDR3 is made up of 10 amino acids. CDR1 is SQVTM, CDR2 ANQGSEA, per germline. The CDR3 protein is CSAKRGGEAF. CDR3 sequence (DNA): TGCAGCGCAAAAAGGGGGGGCGAAGCCTTC.

The chain couples TRBV25-1 to TRBJ1-1, with 8 bases lining up with TRBD1. CDR1 and CDR2 from the germline V gene are MGHDK and SYGVNS. The V gene end was trimmed by 5 bases and the J gene end by 5 bases; junction bases not matched to a gene: 7. The CDR3 totals 14 residues. The CDR3 loop reads CASSIQGAVTEAFF. The CDR3 DNA sequence: TGTGCCAGCAGTATTCAGGGGGCCGTTACTGAAGCTTTCTTT. Full variable domain (remainder filled in from reference TRBV25-1 and TRBJ1-1): EADIYQTPRYLVIGTGKKITLECSQTMGHDKMYWYQQDPGMELHLIHYSYGVNSTEKGDLSSESTVSRIRTEHFPLTLESARPSHTSQYLCASSIQGAVTEAFFGQGTRLTVV.

This clonotype was picked up a small number of times. V gene TRBV12-3 or TRBV12-4 combines with J gene TRBJ2-7, with D possibly matching TRBD1 (6 bases). The CDR3 length is 15 residues. Trimming left V 6 bases short and J 2 bases short, with 17 bases between. CDR3 nucleotides: TGTGCCAGCAGCGTCAGAAATGGGGGCCCCTACGAGCAGTACTTC. Its protein product is CASSVRNGGPYEQYF.

V gene TRBV4-1 combines with J gene TRBJ1-2, with no clear D. The germline V and J ends were trimmed by 7 bases and 6 bases, with 18 bases remaining between them. CDR1 MGHRA and CDR2 YSYEKL come from the germline V gene. The CDR3 extends over 14 amino acids. CDR3: CASTERREENGYTF. CDR3 nucleotide sequence: TGCGCCAGCACTGAAAGGAGGGAGGAGAATGGCTACACCTTC.

For this clonotype: At one of its ends the junction is not consistent with the germline gene, which may arise from a read error. J is TRBJ1-1 and V is TRBV4-3; D is unclear. Germline values: CDR1 LGHNA, CDR2 YSLEER. This CDR3 region has 14 residues. The CDR3 DNA sequence: TGCGCCAACAGCCTGACGGGGATGAACACTGAAGCTTTCTTT. Translated, it gives CANSLTGMNTEAFF.

This clonotype was recorded many times. The chain employs TRBV7-3 and TRBJ1-5; D is ambiguous. V was shortened by 2 bases and J by 5 bases, with 16 bases between the two germline ends. CDR3 length: 16 amino acids. Looked up from germline, CDR1 is SGHTA and CDR2 is FQGTGA. The CDR3 sequence is CASSLEAARRDQPQHF. In nucleotides, the CDR3 is TGTGCCAGCAGCTTAGAGGCGGCCAGAAGAGATCAGCCCCAGCATTTT.

Ten or more counts support this clonotype. The genes are TRBV4-3 and TRBJ2-7; no clear D gene. V lost 0 bases and J lost 5, with 8 bases in between. The CDR3 contains 13 residues. In germline, CDR1 is LGHNA, CDR2 YSLEER. CDR3 nucleotide sequence: TGCGCCAGCAGCCAAGAGCGAGTTGACGAGCAGTACTTC. It translates to CASSQERVDEQYF.

With regard to this clonotype: Given a much more abundant clone one base away, this may be a read error. J is TRBJ1-5 and V is TRBV4-1; D unclear. The CDR3 length is 15 residues. Germline values: CDR1 MGHRA, CDR2 YSYEKL. Trimming cost V 4 bases and J 1 base, with 11 bases left between them. CDR3 DNA sequence: TGCGCCAGCAGCCCAGAGAGGGTGAGCAATCAGCCCCAGCATTTT. Amino acid sequence: CASSPERVSNQPQHF.

V usage is TRBV7-9 and J usage is TRBJ2-5, with D possibly called TRBD1 or TRBD2 (5 bases each). The CDR3 extends over 16 amino acids. Germline assignment: CDR1 SEHNR and CDR2 FQNEAQ (reference sequence). Trimming cost V 5 bases and J 5 bases, with 21 bases left between them. CDR3 in amino acids: CASSVLGLPEGETQYF. For the CDR3, the DNA is TGTGCCAGCAGCGTTTTGGGGCTCCCCGAGGGGGAGACCCAGTACTTC.

This clonotype was seen many times. As DNA, the CDR3 is TGTGCCAGCAGTCCCGGGACCAACACCGCGAACACCGGGGAGCTGTTTTTT. Translation gives CASSPGTNTANTGELFF. The chain uses TRBV7-6 and TRBJ2-2, with D perhaps assigned TRBD1 or TRBD2 (5 bases each). The germline gives CDR1 SGHVS, CDR2 FNYEAQ. The CDR3 is 17 residues long. V shed 6 bases and J shed 0 bases, with 17 bases lying between them.

The V call is TRBV7-8, the J call TRBJ2-5; 9 bases agree with TRBD1. The CDR3 extends over 19 amino acids. V was clipped by 1 base and J by 0 bases; unmatched bases: 12. Germline CDR1 SGHVS, CDR2 FQNEAQ. CDR3 nucleotide sequence: TGTGCCAGCAGCTTAGAAGCCCCGACAGGGGGAGGTCACCAAGAGACCCAGTACTTC. Translation: CASSLEAPTGGGHQETQYF. Drawing the rest from reference TRBV7-8 and TRBJ2-5, the complete variable domain is GAGVSQSPRYKVAKRGQDVALRCDPISGHVSLFWYQQALGQGPEFLTYFQNEAQLDKSGLPSDRFFAERPEGSVSTLKIQRTQQEDSAVYLCASSLEAPTGGGHQETQYFGPGTRLLVL.

This clonotype has a count of ten or more. The CDR3 region is CASSGERETQYF. DNA for the CDR3: TGTGCCTCCAGCGGGGAGCGGGAGACCCAGTACTTC. The chain has TRBV10-3 and TRBJ2-5, with 7 bases aligning to TRBD2. Per the germline V gene, CDR1 is ENHRY and CDR2 is SYGVKD. This CDR3 has 12 residues. Trimming cost V 11 bases and J 5 bases; bases outside gene matches: 8.

This clonotype was seen at least ten times. The CDR3 DNA reads TGTGCCAGCAGCTTAGTGGGCAGGGGAGAATCACCCCTCCACTTT. This codes for CASSLVGRGESPLHF. J is TRBJ1-6 and V is TRBV7-2; TRBD1 might be the D (6 bases). Germline assignment: CDR1 SGHTA and CDR2 FQGNSA. The CDR3 length is 15 residues. Between the trimmed V and J ends, which lost 1 base and 10 bases, there was a span of 14 bases. Filled out from reference TRBV7-2 and TRBJ1-6, the complete variable domain reads GAGVSQSPSNKVTEKGKDVELRCDPISGHTALYWYRQSLGQGLEFLIYFQGNSAPDKSGLPSDRFSAERTGGSVSTLTIQRTQQEDSAVYLCASSLVGRGESPLHFGNGTRLTVT.

The chain couples TRBV12-3 or TRBV12-4 to TRBJ1-2; D ambiguous. Trimming removed 7 bases from V and 5 bases from J, with 5 bases in between. The CDR3 extends over 10 amino acids. The CDR3 reads CASKGYGYTF. In DNA form, the CDR3 reads TGTGCCAGCAAGGGATATGGCTACACCTTC.